The 20 T cell receptor beta chains presented below share a single source sample, sequenced in a study of T cell responses to AZD1222 COVID-19 vaccine. The repertoire was sequenced with immunoSEQ multiplex PCR; TCRdb's copy has only in-frame clones and lacks some. Of about 140,000 clones in the sample, approximately 90% were seen once. The specimen was peripheral blood, collected 28 days after the second AZD1222 dose. Receptors originate from an adult who received the AZD1222 COVID-19 vaccine.

In DNA, the CDR3 is TGCGCCAGCAGCCCCTTCTCTAGTAGCTACGAGCAGTACTTC. It translates to CASSPFSSSYEQYF. J is TRBJ2-7 and V is TRBV4-3; D uncertain. Between the trimmed V and J ends, which lost 4 bases and 3 bases, there was a span of 13 bases. The CDR3 has 14 amino acids. Germline CDR1 is LGHNA and CDR2 is YSLEER.

J is TRBJ2-1 and V is TRBV4-2; the match to TRBD2 covers 12 bases. The CDR3 is 17 residues long. CDR1 is LGHNA and CDR2 is YNFKEQ in the germline V gene. Trimming cost V 0 bases and J 7 bases; bases outside gene matches: 7. The CDR3 loop is CASSQDRTSGIKNEQFF. In nucleotides, the CDR3 is TGTGCCAGCAGCCAAGATCGGACTAGCGGGATAAAGAATGAGCAGTTCTTC.

The chain joins TRBV6-5 to TRBJ2-6; 7 bases line up with TRBD2. This CDR3 spans 15 amino acids. From germline, CDR1 is MNHEY and CDR2 SVGAGI. Trimming cost V 6 bases and J 4 bases; bases outside gene matches: 6. The CDR3 bases are TGTGCCAGCAGGCCGGGGGAGGGAGGGGCCAACGTCCTGACTTTC. Translated, it gives CASRPGEGGANVLTF.

The chain recombines TRBV28 with TRBJ1-5, with TRBD1 matching 11 bases. Germline V gives CDR1 MDHEN, CDR2 SYDVKM. Unmatched junction bases numbered 6, after V lost 6 bases and J lost 5 bases. The CDR3 extends over 15 amino acids. CDR3 sequence reads: CASSLDRGPHQPQHF. The DNA for the CDR3 is TGTGCCAGCAGCTTGGACAGGGGGCCTCATCAGCCCCAGCATTTT.

The chain joins TRBV5-8 to TRBJ1-4; 9 bases agree with TRBD1. J was trimmed by 7 bases and V by 5 bases; bases with no gene match: 6. This CDR3 spans 14 amino acids. CDR1 and CDR2 from the germline V gene are SGHTS and YDEGEE. The CDR3 DNA is TGTGCCAGCAGAAGCCGACAGGGGGGTGAAAAACTGTTTTTT. This translates into CASRSRQGGEKLFF. Using reference TRBV5-8 and TRBJ1-4 for the parts outside the CDR3, the full variable domain is EAGVTQSPTHLIKTRGQQATLRCSPISGHTSVYWYQQALGLGLQFLLWYDEGEERNRGNFPPRFSGRQFPNYSSELNVNALELEDSALYLCASRSRQGGEKLFFGSGTQLSVL.

V gene TRBV28 combines with J gene TRBJ1-2; a weak D match, TRBD1 (6 bases). Trimming stripped 6 bases from V and 4 bases from J, with 15 bases between. CDR3 length: 14 amino acids. CDR1 MDHEN and CDR2 SYDVKM come from the germline V gene. CDR3 protein: CASSPSTGFYGYTF. Here the CDR3 DNA reads TGTGCCAGCAGCCCGTCTACAGGGTTCTATGGCTACACCTTC.

The genes are TRBV10-3 and TRBJ2-5; no firm D call. V was trimmed by 0 bases and J by 8 bases, leaving 13 bases between them. In germline, CDR1 is ENHRY, CDR2 SYGVKD. The CDR3 runs to 14 residues. DNA for the CDR3: TGTGCCATCAGTGAGTCGAACACCCTGGCCACCCAGTACTTC. This encodes CAISESNTLATQYF.

The gene calls are TRBV5-6 and TRBJ2-1, with D hard to call. CDR3 length equals 12 residues. V was pared by 0 bases and J by 10 bases, with 8 bases between. Looked up from germline, CDR1 is SGHDT and CDR2 is YYEEEE. In DNA form, the CDR3 reads TGTGCCAGCAGCTTGGGGATGGTCGAGCAGTTCTTC. It is translated as CASSLGMVEQFF.

V and J are TRBV3-1 (or the pseudogene TRBV3-2) and TRBJ1-6; D unresolved. Per the germline V gene, CDR1 is LGHDT and CDR2 is YNNKEL (reference sequence). The CDR3 totals 16 residues. With 1 base removed from V and 7 bases from J, the gap between germline ends came to 14 bases. Written as DNA, the CDR3 is TGTGCCAGCAGCCAAGCCCTACGACGGGGAAATTCACCCCTCCACTTT. This encodes CASSQALRRGNSPLHF.

CDR3 region: CASSYSTELYNSPLHF. CDR3 nucleotides: TGTGCCAGCAGTTACTCGACAGAGCTTTATAATTCACCCCTCCACTTT. The chain couples TRBV6-5 to TRBJ1-6; a weak D match, TRBD1 (5 bases). V gave up 0 bases and J gave up 4 bases, with 10 bases separating them. Germline V lookup: CDR1 MNHEY, CDR2 SVGAGI. The CDR3 has 16 residues.

The V gene is TRBV7-9, the J gene TRBJ2-2; 9 positions match TRBD2. The CDR3 is made up of 16 amino acids. V lost 4 bases and J lost 6; bases outside the gene matches: 9. Germline CDR1 reads SEHNR; CDR2 reads FQNEAQ (reference sequence). CDR3 in DNA: TGTGCCAGCAGCTCCGATAGCGGGAGAGGGGCCGGGGAGCTGTTTTTT. It specifies CASSSDSGRGAGELFF. Drawing the rest from reference TRBV7-9 and TRBJ2-2, the complete variable domain is DTGVSQNPRHKITKRGQNVTFRCDPISEHNRLYWYRQTLGQGPEFLTYFQNEAQLEKSRLLSDRFSAERPKGSFSTLEIQRTEQGDSAMYLCASSSDSGRGAGELFFGEGSRLTVL.

V and J are TRBV25-1 and TRBJ1-1; 8 bases agree with TRBD1. The CDR3 has 10 amino acids. Germline CDR1 MGHDK, CDR2 SYGVNS. Trimming took 6 bases from V and 11 from J; bases not matched to a gene: 2. The CDR3 spells CASRQGDAFF. Written as DNA, the CDR3 is TGTGCCAGCAGACAGGGGGACGCTTTCTTT.

V gene TRBV5-6 combines with J gene TRBJ2-5; 10 bases agree with TRBD2. Trimming cost V 1 base and J 5 bases; bases outside gene matches: 14. Germline V CDR1 and CDR2: SGHDT, YYEEEE. The CDR3 consists of 18 residues. The CDR3: CASSLHILAGAHSETQYF. The DNA of the CDR3 is TGTGCCAGCAGCTTGCATATCCTAGCGGGGGCCCATTCGGAGACCCAGTACTTC. Variable domain in full (rest from reference TRBV5-6 and TRBJ2-5): DAGVTQSPTHLIKTRGQQVTLRCSPKSGHDTVSWYQQALGQGPQFIFQYYEEEERQRGNFPDRFSGHQFPNYSSELNVNALLLGDSALYLCASSLHILAGAHSETQYFGPGTRLLVL.

The genes are TRBV5-1 and TRBJ2-2; weak D call: TRBD1 (6 bases). The CDR3 is made up of 14 amino acids. The germline CDR1 and CDR2 sequences are SGHRS and YFSETQ. V dropped 2 bases and J dropped 4 bases, with 9 bases sitting between them. CDR3 protein: CASSLQGTTGELFF. CDR3 coding DNA: TGCGCCAGCAGCTTACAGGGTACCACCGGGGAGCTGTTTTTT.

The gene calls are TRBV10-1 and TRBJ2-2, with 9 bases lining up with TRBD2. The germline CDR1 and CDR2 sequences are WNHNN and SYGVQD (reference sequence). The CDR3 totals 15 residues. The V segment lost 2 bases and the J segment 4 bases; nucleotides outside the gene matches: 2. CDR3 DNA sequence: TGCGCCAGCAGTGAGAGCGGGAGGACCACCGGGGAGCTGTTTTTT. As protein: CASSESGRTTGELFF.

This chain joins TRBV28 and TRBJ2-7, with 10 bases that match TRBD2. The CDR3 totals 15 residues. J gave up 5 bases and V 8 bases, and 12 bases lay outside the gene matches. From germline, CDR1 is MDHEN and CDR2 SYDVKM. CDR3 sequence (DNA): TGTGCCAGCGGCAGTCCTAGCGGGAGAAGTCACGAGCAGTACTTC. Amino acid sequence: CASGSPSGRSHEQYF.

The table lists this clone with a count of one. The rearrangement joins TRBV19 to TRBJ2-1, with TRBD2 matching 9 bases. V lost 6 bases and J lost 6; bases outside the gene matches: 12. CDR1 is LNHDA, CDR2 SQIVND, per germline (reference sequence). This CDR3 is 16 amino acids long. CDR3: CASRLTASGVSNEQFF. CDR3 coding DNA: TGTGCCAGTAGGCTGACGGCTAGCGGGGTAAGCAATGAGCAGTTCTTC.

The chain employs TRBV19 and TRBJ1-5; TRBD1 is a possible D gene (5 bases). Trimming pared 9 bases from V and 1 base from J, leaving 25 bases between. Looked up from germline, CDR1 is LNHDA and CDR2 is SQIVND (reference sequence). The CDR3 has 18 residues. CDR3 amino acids: CASTVVGGIAGSNQPQHF. As DNA, the CDR3 is TGTGCCAGCACAGTGGTCGGGGGAATTGCCGGGAGCAATCAGCCCCAGCATTTT.

The rearrangement uses TRBV18 and TRBJ2-3; tentatively, D is TRBD2 (8 bases). The V end lost 6 bases, the J end lost 5 bases, and 18 bases lay between the germline ends. CDR3 length: 15 amino acids. Germline assignment: CDR1 KGHSH and CDR2 LQKENI. CDR3 sequence reads: CASSPGGLVGDTQYF. The CDR3 DNA sequence: TGTGCCAGCTCCCCAGGGGGACTAGTCGGAGATACGCAGTATTTT.

This clone was found once. The chain uses TRBV18 and TRBJ1-1; no reliable D call. Trimming left V 2 bases short and J 0 bases short, with 13 bases between. The CDR3 loop spans 16 amino acids. CDR1 is KGHSH and CDR2 is LQKENI in the germline V gene. The CDR3 DNA reads as TGTGCCAGCTCACCATCATCGGTGTATGTGAACACTGAAGCTTTCTTT. Its protein is CASSPSSVYVNTEAFF. Complete variable domain (other parts from reference TRBV18 and TRBJ1-1): NAGVMQNPRHLVRRRGQEARLRCSPMKGHSHVYWYRQLPEEGLKFMVYLQKENIIDESGMPKERFSAEFPKEGPSILRIQQVVRGDSAAYFCASSPSSVYVNTEAFFGQGTRLTVV.